The count of the clone carrying this TCR beta chain is one. Its target is unknown. The data are from a study of T cell responses to AZD1222 COVID-19 vaccine. Clones were read by immunoSEQ multiplex PCR, and TCRdb kept only the in-frame ones, dropping some. The sample yields about 120,000 clones, 80% to 90% seen once. General observations from the study: After the peak T cell response, and only then, were repertoires sampled. Unmutated regions of variants are reportedly targeted by nearly half of spike-specific TCRs. Most donors were white British, females outnumbered males, and clonal diversity was possibly underestimated.

The junction had 7 bases not matched to a gene; V was cut back by 7 bases and J by 3 bases. Germline V gene sequence: CDR1 MNHEY, CDR2 SVGAGI. The CDR3 loop spans 14 amino acids. The starting material was peripheral blood, obtained on day 0 of MenACWY control vaccination. This receptor was identified in an adult in good health. The genes are TRBV6-5 and TRBJ1-2; TRBD1 aligns across 8 bases. The CDR3, as DNA: TGTGCCAGCACCCTAGGACAGGGTTACTATGGCTACACCTTC. Its translation is CASTLGQGYYGYTF.